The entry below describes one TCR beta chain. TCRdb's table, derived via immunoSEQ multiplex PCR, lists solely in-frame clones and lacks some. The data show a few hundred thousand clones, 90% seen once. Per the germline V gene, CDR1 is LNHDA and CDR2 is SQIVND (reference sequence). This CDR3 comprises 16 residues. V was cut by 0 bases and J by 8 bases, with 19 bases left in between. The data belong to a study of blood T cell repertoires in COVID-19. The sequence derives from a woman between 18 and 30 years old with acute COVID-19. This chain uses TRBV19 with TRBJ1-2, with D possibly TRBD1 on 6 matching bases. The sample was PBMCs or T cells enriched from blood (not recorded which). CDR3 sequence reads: CASSIERGVRGSGYTF. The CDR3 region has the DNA TGTGCCAGTAGTATAGAGAGGGGTGTGAGGGGGAGCGGCTACACCTTC.